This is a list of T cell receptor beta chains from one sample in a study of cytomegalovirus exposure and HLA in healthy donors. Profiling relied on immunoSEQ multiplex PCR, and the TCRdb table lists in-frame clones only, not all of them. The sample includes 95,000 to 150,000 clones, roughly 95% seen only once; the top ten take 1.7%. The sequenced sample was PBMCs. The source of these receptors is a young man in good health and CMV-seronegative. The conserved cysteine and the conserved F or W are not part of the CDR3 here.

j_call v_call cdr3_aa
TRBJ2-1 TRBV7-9 ASRPTGYNEQF
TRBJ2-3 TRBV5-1 ASSLAADTQY
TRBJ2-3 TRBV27 ASSSFSLTDTQY
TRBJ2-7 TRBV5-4 ASSFGNEQY
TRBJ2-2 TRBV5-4 ASSLPTETANTGELF
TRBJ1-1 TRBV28 ASRQGANTEAF
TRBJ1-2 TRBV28 ASSLREGGTYGYT
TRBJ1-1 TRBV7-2 ASSLVPGQSTEAF
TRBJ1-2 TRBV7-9 ASSFGTGLDGYT
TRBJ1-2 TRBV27 ASSPGTGFYGYT
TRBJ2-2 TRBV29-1 SVGDRSTGELF
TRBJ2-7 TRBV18 ASSPLPVRGPAYEQY
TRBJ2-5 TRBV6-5 ASSYEAGGETQY
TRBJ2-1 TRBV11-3 ASSLDLPLAGVENEQF
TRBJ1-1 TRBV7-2 ASSQRTGATNTEAF
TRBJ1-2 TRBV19 ASSIGQGGGYT
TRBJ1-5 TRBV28 ASTLSGGEQPQH
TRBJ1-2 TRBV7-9 ASSLSAGPEGYT
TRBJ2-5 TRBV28 ASSPPAEETQY
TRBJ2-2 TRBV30 AWTGAPLGRGTGELF
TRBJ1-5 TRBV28 ASSSGGAGISQPQH
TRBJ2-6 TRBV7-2 ASSFISSGANVLT
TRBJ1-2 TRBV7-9 ASSLVRDRVDGYT
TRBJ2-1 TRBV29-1 SVEGWRVEDNEQF
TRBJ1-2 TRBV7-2 ASSLEQGRVRGYT
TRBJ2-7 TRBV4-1 ASSQDGGSSYEQY
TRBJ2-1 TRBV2 ASSVAGASYNEQF